The sequence of this TCR beta chain was determined in a study of cytomegalovirus exposure and HLA in healthy donors. PCR primers comprised 60 Vbeta and 13 Jbeta primers. This table comes from immunoSEQ multiplex PCR, and its TCRdb copy is limited to in-frame clones, with some not included. This table lists 150,000 or so clones. CDR1 is KGHSH and CDR2 is LQKENI in the germline V gene. V was trimmed by 4 bases and J by 1 base, leaving 17 bases between them. CDR3 size: 17 residues. The sequenced material came from PBMCs. This chain links TRBV18 with TRBJ2-4; D may be TRBD2 (6 bases). This clonotype was obtained from a man under 40 in good health and CMV-seronegative. Written as DNA, the CDR3 is TGTGCCAGCTCACTTGGAAGCGGGCTGGGGGCCAAAAACATTCAGTACTTC. Translated, it gives CASSLGSGLGAKNIQYF.